A selection of T cell receptor beta chains follows, all from one sample in a study of blood T cell repertoires in COVID-19. Measured with immunoSEQ multiplex PCR; TCRdb has only the in-frame clones, and not every one. This sample has under 300,000 clones, with about 85% found just once. The sequencing sample was made of peripheral blood. Receptors were obtained from a man in his late teens or twenties with active or convalescent COVID-19. Each CDR3 is given without its conserved first and last residue.

TRBV28	TRBJ1-1	ASSFADKKTEAF
TRBV6-1	TRBJ2-5	ASSDPGSQTQY
TRBV2	TRBJ2-1	ASSEAGWDRGKI
TRBV7-9	TRBJ2-7	ASSPGLVYEQY
TRBV4-3	TRBJ2-1	ASSQDSGQGLLNEQF
TRBV2	TRBJ1-2	ASRAEDGTAMAQGYT
TRBV5-1	TRBJ2-7	ASSARQSSYEQY
TRBV6-5	TRBJ1-4	ASKGQSATNEKLF
TRBV30	TRBJ2-7	AWALRGQIYEQY
TRBV7-9	TRBJ1-2	ASSPGQGLIDYGYT
TRBV29-1	TRBJ1-1	SVLGGTEAF
TRBV27	TRBJ1-2	ASSLSPTGGFYGYT
TRBV9	TRBJ2-3	ASSETLAGEVSDTQY
TRBV5-6	TRBJ2-1	ASRLTGEVV
TRBV9	TRBJ1-3	ASKGVGNTIY
TRBV28	TRBJ2-4	ASSLWEGAKNIQY
TRBV30	TRBJ2-1	AWTEGGYYNEQF
TRBV14	TRBJ1-1	ASSPRGGENTEAF
TRBV7-8	TRBJ1-5	ASSPLILNQPQH
TRBV15	TRBJ2-5	ATSRDEAAGGPETQY
TRBV11-2	TRBJ2-3	ASSLVSDTQY
TRBV5-1	TRBJ1-6	ASSLQGANSPLH
TRBV7-2	TRBJ2-1	ASSLAPGLAGLGQF
TRBV5-4	TRBJ2-5	ASSLVGGGRYKETQY
TRBV6-5	TRBJ2-7	ASRNRAPDEQY
TRBV19	TRBJ1-1	ASSMKRGAEAF
TRBV29-1	TRBJ2-5	SVPLETQY
TRBV5-1	TRBJ2-3	ASSLSVVPSDSRTDTQY
TRBV7-2	TRBJ1-1	ASSGQVNTEAF
TRBV19	TRBJ2-1	ASSIGPGGPNEQF